Below, 10 T cell receptor beta chains from the same sample are listed, as sequenced in a study of blood T cell repertoires in COVID-19. Here immunoSEQ multiplex PCR was the method, and the copy in TCRdb shows in-frame clones only, minus some. The sample records under 200,000 clones, approximately 91% being singletons. The specimen was peripheral blood. Receptors were obtained from a man between 18 and 29 years old with acute or convalescent COVID-19.

This chain connects TRBV27 to TRBJ1-1; 10 bases are shared with TRBD1. The CDR3 spans 15 residues. The junction had 9 bases not matched to a gene; V was cut back by 5 bases and J by 6 bases. The V gene's germline CDR1 is MNHEY and CDR2 SMNVEV (reference sequence). CDR3 loop: CASSPRQGARPEAFF. The CDR3 DNA reads TGTGCCAGCAGTCCGCGACAGGGGGCGAGGCCTGAAGCTTTCTTT.

The chain joins TRBV6-2 or TRBV6-3 to TRBJ1-1, with no clear D. The germline V and J ends were trimmed by 1 base and 2 bases, with 11 bases remaining between them. CDR3 length: 15 residues. Germline V gene sequence: CDR1 MNHEY, CDR2 SVGEGT. The CDR3 DNA is TGTGCCAGCAGTTACTATCTCGTAGCTAACACTGAAGCTTTCTTT. Protein product: CASSYYLVANTEAFF.

This chain connects TRBV30 to TRBJ2-7; no clear D gene. Between the trimmed V and J ends, which lost 5 bases and 2 bases, there was a span of 10 bases. Germline loops: CDR1 GTSNPN, CDR2 SVGIG (reference sequence). The CDR3 runs 12 residues. The CDR3 DNA is TGTGCCTGGTCCGAACTACCCTACGAGCAGTACTTC. Its protein is CAWSELPYEQYF.

The genes are TRBV27 and TRBJ1-5; D gene ambiguous. The germline CDR1 and CDR2 sequences are MNHEY and SMNVEV (reference sequence). V gave up 8 bases and J gave up 6 bases, with 29 bases separating them. There are 18 residues in the CDR3. The CDR3 sequence is CASLPSWRVKENGQPQHF. The CDR3, as DNA: TGTGCCAGCCTTCCTAGTTGGAGGGTAAAAGAGAATGGTCAGCCCCAGCATTTT.

The V gene is TRBV6-5, the J gene TRBJ2-3; D call uncertain. V was clipped by 0 bases and J by 0 bases, with 10 bases between them. This CDR3 region has 16 residues. Germline CDR1 and CDR2: MNHEY and SVGAGI. DNA of the CDR3: TGTGCCAGCAGTTACTCTCAGGCTTCTAGCACAGATACGCAGTATTTT. The encoded protein is CASSYSQASSTDTQYF.

V is TRBV9 and J is TRBJ2-1, with 7 nucleotides matching TRBD1. The V gene end was trimmed by 4 bases and the J gene end by 3 bases; junction bases not matched to a gene: 10. Germline V lookup: CDR1 SGDLS, CDR2 YYNGEE. The CDR3 is made up of 16 amino acids. The CDR3 region has the DNA TGTGCCAGCAGCTCCTCCGGGACAGACTACTACAATGAGCAGTTCTTC. Translated, it gives CASSSSGTDYYNEQFF.

The chain links TRBV5-6 to TRBJ1-5, with TRBD1 matching 11 bases. CDR3 length equals 18 residues. V gave up 3 bases and J gave up 6 bases; unmatched junction bases: 14. CDR1 and CDR2 from the germline V gene are SGHDT and YYEEEE. The DNA for the CDR3 is TGTGCCAGCAGCTCTTTAGGACAGGGGGCTAAACCAGGTCAGCCCCAGCATTTT. Amino acids: CASSSLGQGAKPGQPQHF.

This clone was observed a single time. The CDR3 spells CASSQERLAGVGNEQFF. CDR3 bases: TGTGCCAGCAGCCAAGAGAGACTAGCGGGAGTGGGAAATGAGCAGTTCTTC. This sequence joins TRBV14 and TRBJ2-1; 12 bases fit TRBD2. V dropped 0 bases and J dropped 7; count of bases not matched to a gene: 7. Germline assignment: CDR1 SGHDN and CDR2 FVKESK. The CDR3 extends over 17 amino acids.

V usage is TRBV2 and J usage is TRBJ1-2; D may be TRBD1 (5 bases). V lost 6 bases to trimming and J lost 4 bases, with 12 bases between them. In germline, CDR1 is SNHLY, CDR2 FYNNEI. CDR3 length: 13 residues. DNA for the CDR3: TGTGCCAGCAGGCGGACAATTTCCTATGGCTACACCTTC. It encodes CASRRTISYGYTF.

V and J are TRBV30 and TRBJ2-1; tentative D call: TRBD2 (6 bases). CDR1 and CDR2 from the germline V gene are GTSNPN and SVGIG (reference sequence). This CDR3 region has 15 residues. Trimming removed 2 bases at V and 0 bases at J, with 11 bases between. DNA of the CDR3: TGTGCCTGGAGTCGCGGGACGAGCTCCTACAATGAGCAGTTCTTC. This sequence encodes CAWSRGTSSYNEQFF.